This T cell receptor beta chain was captured by sequencing in a study of monozygotic twins with inflammatory bowel disease. Germline CDR1 is MRHNA and CDR2 is SNTAGT. The CDR3 runs to 14 residues. After re-calling the 5' RACE reads, TCRdb lists one entry per CDR3 protein, DNA absent. The repertoire shows about 380,000 distinct CDR3 sequences; the top ten hold 2.5% to 3%. The sequence derives from a human donor with ulcerative colitis or Crohn's disease, or a healthy co-twin of an affected twin (not recorded which). This chain joins TRBV6-4 and TRBJ2-1; absent DNA, TCRdb's TRBD1 call cannot be checked. The sample taken for sequencing was blood. CDR3 sequence reads: CASSAETGRLEQFF.